This T cell receptor beta chain was sequenced during a study of preoperative IRX-2 immunotherapy in early breast cancer. The treatment is: preoperative locoregional IRX-2 cytokine immunotherapy. Produced via immunoSEQ multiplex PCR; TCRdb's table is partial and in-frame only. The sample holds 95,000 to 100,000 clones, approximately 90% seen once. The sequence came from a human donor with breast cancer. The sequenced sample was tumor tissue, obtained after IRX-2 immunotherapy.

Written as DNA, the CDR3 is TGTGCCAGCCTATCCGATGGGGAAGCCAAAAACATTCAGTACTTC. It specifies CASLSDGEAKNIQYF. V and J are TRBV28 and TRBJ2-4; no clear D gene. The CDR3 is 15 amino acids. The V end lost 8 bases, the J end lost 0 bases, and 14 bases lay between the germline ends. The germline V gene has CDR1 MDHEN and CDR2 SYDVKM.